This T cell receptor (beta chain) was recovered during a study of blood T cell repertoires in COVID-19 (dated by TCRdb to between 2020 and 2021). With respect to the entire study: The collaborator samples originated in the United States, Italy and Spain and spanned the acute and convalescent phases of COVID-19. The material from the prospective study consisted of cDNA or gDNA derived from T cells, B-cell-depleted T cells, or PBMCs. Subjects who had been exposed to COVID-19, were actively infected with it, or had recovered from it provided the deeply sampled blood TCRbeta repertoires that made up the dataset. A freely available public database, intended as a resource for researchers studying the immune response to SARS-CoV-2, is where the repertoires were released. Samples came from the ongoing ImmuneRACE study (first 160 participants) plus 1,254 subjects from 6 global collaborators. The sample metadata nearly always contained a de-identified subject ID, COVID-19 status, age in years and sex. Where available, HLA class I and class II types were taken from metadata supplied by the sample provider and were not determined by assay-based typing. The investigation overall reported the following: How much clinical and demographic metadata was included differed by source and by participant, and the metadata was provided uncurated.

Enrolling through a virtual design, the prospective study's participants ranged in age from roughly 18 to 89 years and lived across roughly 24 United States geographic areas. To assign participants to cohorts, the prospective study relied on clinical history that participants themselves reported in a screening survey and a study questionnaire. Recovered participants in ImmuneRACE Cohort 3 were defined as having two consecutive negative NP/OP PCR tests, clearance from a healthcare professional, or resolution of symptoms. Each participant in the prospective study had whole blood, serum and a nasopharyngeal or oropharyngeal swab collected by mobile phlebotomists. Over a roughly 2-month period, participants in the prospective study had the option of providing additional blood draws and questionnaires. Before DNA extraction, prospective study blood samples were shipped either frozen or at room temperature.

Including the terminal cysteine and phenylalanine, the CDR3 comprises 15 residues. The CDR3 DNA has 45 bases and is translated from base 1. V ends up 3 bases short and J 8 bases short, with an unmatched junction base count of 4. CDR1 SGHVS and CDR2 FNYEAQ were looked up in the germline V gene. On this clone itself: Its specific antigen is unknown. Qualities for individual bases were not recorded, and no much larger clone is one base off.

The immunoSEQ Assay, a bias-controlled multiplex PCR, was used to amplify TCRbeta CDR3 regions from genomic DNA. As for the authors' bioinformatics: Nucleated cell counts per sample were estimated from amplification of reference gene primers within the assay. Sequence reads were collapsed and filtered to measure the absolute abundance of every unique TCRbeta CDR3 rearrangement. Productive Simpson clonality was computed per sample as the square root of Simpson's diversity index over productive rearrangements. TCRdb re-hosts the immuneACCESS table, in-frame sequences only. Its copies lack some clones; in the studies checked, an unresolved V gene accounts for under half of them, and the cause for the rest is not known. That table furnishes V, J and clone size, whereas the DNA furnished D and trimming. The sample table records approximately 320,000 clones; 90% of these occur just once. The top ten clonotypes cover around 2.6% of the sample.

The material sequenced was PBMCs or T cells enriched from blood (not recorded which). The clonotype was recovered from a man in his fifties or sixties who had recovered from COVID-19. The chain joins TRBV7-6 to TRBJ1-6, with 10 bases matching TRBD1. The nucleotide sequence is given as TGTGCCAGCAGCTTGGGGACAGGGGTTGATTCACCCCTCCACTTT. Its translation is CASSLGTGVDSPLHF.